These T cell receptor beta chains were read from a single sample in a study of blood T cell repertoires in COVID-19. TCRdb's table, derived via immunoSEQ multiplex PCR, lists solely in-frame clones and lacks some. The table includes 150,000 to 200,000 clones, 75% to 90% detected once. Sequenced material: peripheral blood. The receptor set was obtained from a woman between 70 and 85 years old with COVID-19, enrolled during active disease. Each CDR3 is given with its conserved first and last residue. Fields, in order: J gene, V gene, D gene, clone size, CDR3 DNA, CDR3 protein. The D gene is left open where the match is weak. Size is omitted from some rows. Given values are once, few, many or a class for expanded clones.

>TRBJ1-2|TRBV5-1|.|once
TGCGCCAGCAGCTTGGATCCGGGGTTTAACTATGGCTACACCTTC
CASSLDPGFNYGYTF
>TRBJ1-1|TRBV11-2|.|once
TGTGCCAGCAGCTTAACGGGGGGCAGGGAGAACACTGAAGCTTTCTTT
CASSLTGGRENTEAFF
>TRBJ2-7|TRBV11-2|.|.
TGTGCCAGCAGCTTAGACCGAGATCAGCAGTACTTC
CASSLDRDQQYF
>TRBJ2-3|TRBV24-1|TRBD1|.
TGTGCCACCAGTGACCCCACAGGGGGCAGGGGGACAGATACGCAGTATTTT
CATSDPTGGRGTDTQYF
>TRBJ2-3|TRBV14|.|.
TGTGCCAGCAGCCTCCTTGGCAGCGGAGCCACAGATACGCAGTATTTT
CASSLLGSGATDTQYF
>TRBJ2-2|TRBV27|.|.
TGTGCCAGCAGTTTACGGGATTTCCCCGGGGAGCTGTTTTTT
CASSLRDFPGELFF
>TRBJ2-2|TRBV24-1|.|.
TGTGCCACCTCACAGGAAACCGGGGAGCTGTTTTTT
CATSQETGELFF
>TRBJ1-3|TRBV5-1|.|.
TGCGCCAGCAGCCCAATAGCGACCTCTGGAAACACCATATATTTT
CASSPIATSGNTIYF
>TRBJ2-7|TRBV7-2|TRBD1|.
TGTGCCAGCAGCCGTGGCAGGGGGCGCGCCTACGAGCAGTACTTC
CASSRGRGRAYEQYF
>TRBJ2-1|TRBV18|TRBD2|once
TGTGCCAGCTCACCGGGGCTAGCGGGAGTCCTCAGTTACAATGAGCAGTTCTTC
CASSPGLAGVLSYNEQFF
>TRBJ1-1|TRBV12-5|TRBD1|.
TGTGCTAGTGGTTTGACCCTGACAGGGGGTCGGACTGAAGCTTTCTTT
CASGLTLTGGRTEAFF
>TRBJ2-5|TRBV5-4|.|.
TGTGCCAGCACCATCCGGGACTACCAAGAGACCCAGTACTTC
CASTIRDYQETQYF
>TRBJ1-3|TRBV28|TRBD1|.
TGTGCCAGCAGACAGGACCTGACAGGGGCTGGAAACACCATATATTTT
CASRQDLTGAGNTIYF
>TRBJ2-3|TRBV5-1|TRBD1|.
TGCGCCAGCAGCACACAGGGGGATACGCAGTATTTT
CASSTQGDTQYF
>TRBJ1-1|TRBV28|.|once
TGTGCCACTATTCCCCCCTCGGGGGGCCTCACTGAAGCTTTCTTT
CATIPPSGGLTEAFF
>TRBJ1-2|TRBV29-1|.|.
TGCAGCGTTGTAGGAGAGGTCTATGGCTACACCTTC
CSVVGEVYGYTF
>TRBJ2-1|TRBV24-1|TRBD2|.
TGTGCCACCAGTGACGAATTAGCGGGAGGAGGAGACAATGAGCAGTTCTTC
CATSDELAGGGDNEQFF
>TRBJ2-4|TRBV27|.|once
TGTGCCAGCAGGGGGAGGCCAGGCTCTAACTCCTTTCAGGTAGCCAAAAACATTCAGTACTTC
CASRGRPGSNSFQVAKNIQYF
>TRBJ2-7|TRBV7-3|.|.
TGTGCCAGCAGCTTAACAGGGGCCTCCTACGAGCAGTACTTC
CASSLTGASYEQYF
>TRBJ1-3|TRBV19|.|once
TGTGCCAGTAGTCTACGAGGCTCTGGAAACACCATATATTTT
CASSLRGSGNTIYF
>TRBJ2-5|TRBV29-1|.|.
TGCAGCGTTACCGGGGAAGAGACCCAGTACTTC
CSVTGEETQYF
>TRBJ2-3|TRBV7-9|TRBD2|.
TGTGCCAGCAGCCCCTGGACTAGCAGCTACACAGATACGCAGTATTTT
CASSPWTSSYTDTQYF
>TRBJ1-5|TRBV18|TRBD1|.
TGTGCCAGCTCAAGGACGACAGGGGAGGTTCAGCCCCAGCATTTT
CASSRTTGEVQPQHF
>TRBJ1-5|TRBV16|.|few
TGTGCCAGCAGCCAATCCGGGGTACAGTTTAGTCGGCCCCAGCATTTT
CASSQSGVQFSRPQHF
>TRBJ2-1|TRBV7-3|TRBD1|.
TGTGCCAGCAGCTTAACCGGGACAGGGTATGAGCAGTTCTTC
CASSLTGTGYEQFF
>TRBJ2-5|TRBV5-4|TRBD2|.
TGTGCCAGCAGCTCTGGGAGGACTAGCGGCCAAGAGACCCAGTACTTC
CASSSGRTSGQETQYF
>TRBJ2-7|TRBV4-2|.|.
TGTGCCAGCAGCCAAGATCCCGGACCCTACCCGGAACAGGGCCACGAGCAGTACTTC
CASSQDPGPYPEQGHEQYF
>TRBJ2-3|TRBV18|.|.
TGTGCCAGCTCACCGCGGCAAGATACGCAGTATTTT
CASSPRQDTQYF
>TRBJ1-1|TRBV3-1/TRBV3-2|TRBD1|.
TGTGCCAGCAGCCATAACAGGGGTAGGAACACTGAAGCTTTCTTT
CASSHNRGRNTEAFF
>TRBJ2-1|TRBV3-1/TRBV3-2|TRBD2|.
TGTGCCAGCAGCTACTTAGCGGGAGGACATGAGCAGTTCTTC
CASSYLAGGHEQFF
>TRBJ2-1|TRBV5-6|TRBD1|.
TGTGCCAGCAGCTTGTTCCGGGACAGCTCCTACAATGAGCAGTTCTTC
CASSLFRDSSYNEQFF
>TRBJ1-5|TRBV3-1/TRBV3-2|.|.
TGTGCCAGCAGCCAAGATGGGAAGGGGAATCAGCCCCAGCATTTT
CASSQDGKGNQPQHF
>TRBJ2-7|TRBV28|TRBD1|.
TGTGCCAGCACTTTAGACCGGGACAGGGCGTACGAGCAGTACTTC
CASTLDRDRAYEQYF
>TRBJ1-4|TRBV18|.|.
TGTGCCAGCTCACCACCCGGGACTAATGAAAAACTGTTTTTT
CASSPPGTNEKLFF
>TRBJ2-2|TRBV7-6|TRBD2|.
TGTGCCAGCAGGCAGACTAGCGGAGACACCGGGGAGCTGTTTTTT
CASRQTSGDTGELFF
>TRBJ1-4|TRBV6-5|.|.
TGTGCCAGCACCCCGGGAGGGTTTAATGAAAAACTGTTTTTT
CASTPGGFNEKLFF
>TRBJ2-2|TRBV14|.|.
TGTGCCAGCAGTAGACAGAGGAACACCGGGGAGCTGTTTTTT
CASSRQRNTGELFF
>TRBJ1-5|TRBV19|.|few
TGTGCCAGTAGGCTACATAAGACAGGAAAAAATCAGCCCCAGCATTTT
CASRLHKTGKNQPQHF
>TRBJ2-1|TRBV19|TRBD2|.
TGTGCCAGTAGTATTATGGCGGTAGCGGGAGCCTCCTACAATGAGCAGTTCTTC
CASSIMAVAGASYNEQFF
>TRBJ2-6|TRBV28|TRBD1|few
TGTGCCAGCAGTTCCCCCCCGACAGGGCTCTCGTCTGGGGCCAACGTCCTGACTTTC
CASSSPPTGLSSGANVLTF
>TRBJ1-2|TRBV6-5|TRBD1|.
TGTGCCAGCAGGACAGGGGTTGGCTATGGCTACACCTTC
CASRTGVGYGYTF
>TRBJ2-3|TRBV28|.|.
TGTGCCAGCAGCATGACTCCTTCCACAGATACGCAGTATTTT
CASSMTPSTDTQYF
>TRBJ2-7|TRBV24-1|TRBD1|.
TGTGCCACCAGCGAAGGACAGGGGACATACTACGAGCAGTACTTC
CATSEGQGTYYEQYF
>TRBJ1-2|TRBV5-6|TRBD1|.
TGTGCCAGCAGCTTGTGGGACAGGGATAGCTATGGCTACACCTTC
CASSLWDRDSYGYTF
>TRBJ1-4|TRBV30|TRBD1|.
TGTGCCTGGAGGGGACAGTCCCACGAAAAACTGTTTTTT
CAWRGQSHEKLFF
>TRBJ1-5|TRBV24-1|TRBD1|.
TGTGCCACCAGTGACCGAGGACAGGGCAGCAATCAGCCCCAGCATTTT
CATSDRGQGSNQPQHF
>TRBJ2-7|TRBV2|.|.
TGTGCCGGTCAGAATACCTCCTACGAGCAGTACTTC
CAGQNTSYEQYF
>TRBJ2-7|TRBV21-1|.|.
TGTGCCAGCAGCAATAGAGCGGGAGCCGGTACAGGTTCCTACGAGCAGTACTTC
CASSNRAGAGTGSYEQYF
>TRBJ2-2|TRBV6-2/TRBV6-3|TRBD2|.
TGTGCCAGCAGTCTCGGACTAGCAGAGCTGTTTTTT
CASSLGLAELFF
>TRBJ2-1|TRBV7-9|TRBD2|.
TGTGCCAGCAGCTTCATTAGCGGGAGTAATGAGCAGTTCTTC
CASSFISGSNEQFF
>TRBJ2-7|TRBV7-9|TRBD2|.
TGTGCCAGCAGCTTAGCGGGAGGGTACGAGCAGTACTTC
CASSLAGGYEQYF
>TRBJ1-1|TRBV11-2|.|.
TGTGCCAGCAGCCCCTATCGGGGATGGGACACTGAAGCTTTCTTT
CASSPYRGWDTEAFF
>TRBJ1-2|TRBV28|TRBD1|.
TGTGCCAGCAGTTCGCCGGGACAGGGGGCTTTAATCTATGGCTACACCTTC
CASSSPGQGALIYGYTF
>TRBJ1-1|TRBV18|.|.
TGTGCCAGCTCACCACCGGGGATCGGGATGAACACTGAAGCTTTCTTT
CASSPPGIGMNTEAFF
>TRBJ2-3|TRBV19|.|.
TGTGCCAGTAGTGCCGACAGAACCACAGATACGCAGTATTTT
CASSADRTTDTQYF